This is a list of T cell receptor beta chains from one sample in a study of blood T cell repertoires in COVID-19. Data came from immunoSEQ multiplex PCR; TCRdb stores just in-frame clones and leaves some out. The top ten clones hold 15% of a sample with about 220,000 clones, approximately 84% of them seen once. The specimen was PBMCs or T cells enriched from blood (not recorded which). The origin of the receptors is a man between 35 and 55 years old who had recovered from COVID-19. Both conserved end residues are part of each CDR3. The D gene is left open where the match is weak. Size is stated for part of the rows, as once, few or many counts, or as a class when the clone is expanded.

cdr3_length j_call d_call clone_size v_call cdr3_aa cdr3_nt
16 TRBJ2-5 - - TRBV7-8 CASSFSERQYQETQYF TGTGCCAGCAGCTTTTCCGAGCGGCAGTACCAAGAGACCCAGTACTTC
16 TRBJ1-4 TRBD1 - TRBV7-9 CASSLDMTGSGEKLFF TGTGCCAGCAGCTTAGATATGACAGGGTCAGGTGAAAAACTGTTTTTT
15 TRBJ2-7 - - TRBV19 CASSISGQGAYEQYF TGTGCCAGTAGTATTTCCGGGCAGGGCGCCTACGAGCAGTACTTC
13 TRBJ2-2 TRBD2 - TRBV12-3/TRBV12-4 CASRGTSGGELFF TGTGCCAGCAGAGGGACTAGCGGGGGGGAGCTGTTTTTT
11 TRBJ1-1 - - TRBV12-3/TRBV12-4 CASSYRAEAFF TGTGCCAGCAGTTATCGGGCTGAAGCTTTCTTT
12 TRBJ1-6 - - TRBV9 CASSVSNSPLHF TGTGCCAGCAGCGTATCGAATTCACCCCTCCACTTT
14 TRBJ2-7 - - TRBV4-1 CASSRFERVYEQYF TGCGCCAGCAGCCGGTTTGAGAGGGTCTACGAGCAGTACTTC
15 TRBJ2-3 - - TRBV28 CASSLGLASTDTQYF TGTGCCAGCAGTTTGGGCCTAGCTAGCACAGATACGCAGTATTTT
14 TRBJ2-2 TRBD1 once TRBV7-2 CASSRQGAVGELFF TGTGCCAGCAGTCGACAGGGGGCCGTCGGGGAGCTGTTTTTT
15 TRBJ2-1 - few TRBV5-1 CASSLGSPAYNEQFF TGCGCCAGCAGCTTGGGCAGTCCAGCCTACAATGAGCAGTTCTTC
17 TRBJ1-3 TRBD1 - TRBV5-1 CASSLERTGGIGNTIYF TGCGCCAGCAGCTTGGAGAGGACAGGGGGCATTGGAAACACCATATATTTT
14 TRBJ1-1 - - TRBV28 CASSLAGANTEAFF TGTGCCAGCAGCCTAGCAGGGGCGAACACTGAAGCTTTCTTT
14 TRBJ1-5 - - TRBV5-1 CASSLGTANQPQHF TGCGCCAGCAGCTTGGGGACTGCTAATCAGCCCCAGCATTTT
15 TRBJ1-1 - - TRBV18 CASSPHGGGDTEAFF TGTGCCAGCTCACCACATGGGGGAGGGGACACTGAAGCTTTCTTT
13 TRBJ1-1 TRBD1 - TRBV27 CASAGQGNTEAFF TGTGCCAGCGCGGGACAGGGTAACACTGAAGCTTTCTTT
15 TRBJ1-6 TRBD1 - TRBV2 CASSGRRGQNSPLHF TGTGCCAGCAGTGGTCGCAGGGGGCAAAATTCACCCCTCCACTTT
14 TRBJ1-4 TRBD1 once TRBV29-1 CSVLTTGSNEKLFF TGCAGCGTCCTTACGACAGGGAGTAATGAAAAACTGTTTTTT
15 TRBJ1-1 - - TRBV6-5 CASSYGPGMNTEAFF TGTGCCAGCAGTTACGGTCCAGGAATGAACACTGAAGCTTTCTTT